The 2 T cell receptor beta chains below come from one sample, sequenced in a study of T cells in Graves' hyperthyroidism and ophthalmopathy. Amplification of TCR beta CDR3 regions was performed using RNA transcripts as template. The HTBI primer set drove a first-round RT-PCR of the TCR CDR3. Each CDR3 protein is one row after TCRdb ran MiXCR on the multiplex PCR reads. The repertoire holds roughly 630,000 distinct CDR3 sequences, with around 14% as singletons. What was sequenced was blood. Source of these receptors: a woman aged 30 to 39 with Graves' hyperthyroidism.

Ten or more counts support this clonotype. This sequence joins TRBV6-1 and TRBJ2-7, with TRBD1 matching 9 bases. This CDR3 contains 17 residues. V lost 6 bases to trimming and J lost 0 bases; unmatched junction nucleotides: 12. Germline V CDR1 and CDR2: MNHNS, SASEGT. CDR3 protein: CASSSADWDRDSYEQYF. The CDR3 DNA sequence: TGTGCCAGCAGCTCCGCCGATTGGGACAGGGACTCCTACGAGCAGTACTTC.

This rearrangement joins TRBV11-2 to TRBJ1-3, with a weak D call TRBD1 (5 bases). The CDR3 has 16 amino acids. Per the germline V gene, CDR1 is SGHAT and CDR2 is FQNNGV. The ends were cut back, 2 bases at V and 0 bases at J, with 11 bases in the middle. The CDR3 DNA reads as TGTGCCAGCAGCTTAACGGGACGGTCCTCTGGAAACACCATATATTTT. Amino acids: CASSLTGRSSGNTIYF.